This T cell receptor beta chain was identified in a study of blood T cell repertoires in COVID-19. V was clipped by 1 base and J by 8 bases, with 8 bases between them. This CDR3 spans 12 amino acids. CDR1 SGHTA and CDR2 FQGNSA come from the germline V gene. Profiling relied on immunoSEQ multiplex PCR, and the TCRdb table lists in-frame clones only, not all of them. The table includes approximately 130,000 clones, 81% detected once. The chain carries TRBV7-2 and TRBJ1-1; no clear D. This sequence was found in a woman aged 60-70 years with active or convalescent COVID-19. The sequencing sample was made of peripheral blood. CDR3 loop: CASSLDRVEAFF. CDR3 in DNA: TGTGCCAGCAGCTTAGATCGGGTGGAAGCTTTCTTT.